This is a list of T cell receptor beta chains from one sample in a study of cytomegalovirus exposure and HLA in healthy donors. Sequenced by immunoSEQ multiplex PCR; TCRdb stores in-frame clones only, minus some. In the table there are about 100,000 clones, approximately 70% of which are singletons. Sequenced input: PBMCs. The receptors shown here come from a woman aged 18-29 years in good health and CMV-seropositive. Each CDR3 is given with its conserved first and last residue. D genes are given only for firm matches. Where a row states a size, it is once, few, many or the class of an expanded clone; other rows omit it.

j_gene: TRBJ1-3
v_gene: TRBV4-2
d_gene: -
abundance: few
CDR3nt: TGTGCCAGCAGCCAGGAGGAGGGAAACACCATATATTTT
CDR3aa: CASSQEEGNTIYF

j_gene: TRBJ1-1
v_gene: TRBV27
d_gene: -
abundance: -
CDR3nt: TGTGCCAGCAGCTTCTCCACCTCGACAGTGAACACTGAAGCTTTCTTT
CDR3aa: CASSFSTSTVNTEAFF

j_gene: TRBJ2-7
v_gene: TRBV2
d_gene: -
abundance: few
CDR3nt: TGTGCCAGCAGAGTCACCTCAGGGATGCAGTACTTC
CDR3aa: CASRVTSGMQYF

j_gene: TRBJ1-1
v_gene: TRBV5-4
d_gene: -
abundance: -
CDR3nt: TGTGCCAGCACCCCGGCAGGGAGGGGCACTGAAGCTTTCTTT
CDR3aa: CASTPAGRGTEAFF

j_gene: TRBJ2-5
v_gene: TRBV6-6
d_gene: TRBD2
abundance: -
CDR3nt: TGTGCCAGCAGACACCTAGCGGGCCAAGAGACCCAGTACTTC
CDR3aa: CASRHLAGQETQYF

j_gene: TRBJ1-2
v_gene: TRBV19
d_gene: -
abundance: -
CDR3nt: TGTGCCAGTAGTATAGGGGGGCTCCATGGCTACACCTTC
CDR3aa: CASSIGGLHGYTF

j_gene: TRBJ2-7
v_gene: TRBV11-2
d_gene: TRBD1
abundance: few
CDR3nt: TGTGCCAGCAGCTTAGGGACAGGTTCCTACGAGCAGTACTTC
CDR3aa: CASSLGTGSYEQYF

j_gene: TRBJ1-4
v_gene: TRBV6-5
d_gene: TRBD1
abundance: -
CDR3nt: TGTGCCAGCAGACAGGGGGGAAAACTGTTTTTT
CDR3aa: CASRQGGKLFF

j_gene: TRBJ2-7
v_gene: TRBV5-1
d_gene: TRBD2
abundance: once
CDR3nt: TGCGCCAGCAGGAGGGGGGACGGGGGGGGCGAGCAGTACTTC
CDR3aa: CASRRGDGGGEQYF

j_gene: TRBJ2-1
v_gene: TRBV11-2
d_gene: -
abundance: -
CDR3nt: TGTGCCAGCAGCTTTATGAATGAGCAGTTCTTC
CDR3aa: CASSFMNEQFF

j_gene: TRBJ1-4
v_gene: TRBV19
d_gene: -
abundance: -
CDR3nt: TGTGCCAGTATGGGCGGGTCGTATGAAAAACTGTTTTTT
CDR3aa: CASMGGSYEKLFF

j_gene: TRBJ2-1
v_gene: TRBV6-6
d_gene: TRBD2
abundance: -
CDR3nt: TGTGCCAGCAGTCCCCCCGGGACTAGCGGGAGGTATGAGCAGTTCTTC
CDR3aa: CASSPPGTSGRYEQFF

j_gene: TRBJ1-4
v_gene: TRBV7-2
d_gene: -
abundance: -
CDR3nt: TGTGCCAGCAGCCCACAGGGATCCGATGAAAAACTGTTTTTT
CDR3aa: CASSPQGSDEKLFF

j_gene: TRBJ2-7
v_gene: TRBV6-4
d_gene: -
abundance: -
CDR3nt: TGTGCCAGCAGCCCAACAGGGAGGGACGAGCAGTACTTC
CDR3aa: CASSPTGRDEQYF

j_gene: TRBJ2-1
v_gene: TRBV27
d_gene: -
abundance: few
CDR3nt: TGTGCCAGCAGTTTGCCCGGGGTCTCGAATGAGCAGTTCTTC
CDR3aa: CASSLPGVSNEQFF

j_gene: TRBJ2-4
v_gene: TRBV14
d_gene: TRBD1
abundance: -
CDR3nt: TGTGCCAGCAGCGCAGGGACAGGAATTTGGAACATTCAGTACTTC
CDR3aa: CASSAGTGIWNIQYF

j_gene: TRBJ1-2
v_gene: TRBV6-5
d_gene: TRBD1
abundance: -
CDR3nt: TGTGCCAGCAGCTTGACAGGGGGCTATGGCTACACCTTC
CDR3aa: CASSLTGGYGYTF

j_gene: TRBJ1-1
v_gene: TRBV2
d_gene: -
abundance: -
CDR3nt: TGTGCCAGCGGAACAGAGTACACTGAAGCTTTCTTT
CDR3aa: CASGTEYTEAFF

j_gene: TRBJ1-3
v_gene: TRBV30
d_gene: -
abundance: -
CDR3nt: TGTGCCTGGAGTCGACAGGCGAACTCTGGAAACACCATATATTTT
CDR3aa: CAWSRQANSGNTIYF

j_gene: TRBJ2-1
v_gene: TRBV7-7
d_gene: TRBD1
abundance: once
CDR3nt: TGTGCCAGCAGCATGGGACAGGACAATGAGCAGTTCTTC
CDR3aa: CASSMGQDNEQFF

j_gene: TRBJ2-7
v_gene: TRBV7-2
d_gene: -
abundance: -
CDR3nt: TGTGCCAGCAGTCTGCCGAGGGGGGGGAGGGCCCCAGGGACCTACGAGCAGTACTTC
CDR3aa: CASSLPRGGRAPGTYEQYF

j_gene: TRBJ1-2
v_gene: TRBV28
d_gene: -
abundance: -
CDR3nt: TGTGCCAGCACAACACCACAGGGAAACTATGGCTACACCTTC
CDR3aa: CASTTPQGNYGYTF

j_gene: TRBJ2-7
v_gene: TRBV20-1
d_gene: TRBD2
abundance: few
CDR3nt: TGCAGTCCCGTAGCGGGAAGGGAGCAGTACTTC
CDR3aa: CSPVAGREQYF

j_gene: TRBJ2-2
v_gene: TRBV9
d_gene: TRBD2
abundance: -
CDR3nt: TGTGCCAGCAGCTCCTTACTAGCGGGAGGTACCGGGGAGCTGTTTTTT
CDR3aa: CASSSLLAGGTGELFF

j_gene: TRBJ2-7
v_gene: TRBV7-2
d_gene: TRBD2
abundance: -
CDR3nt: TGTGCCAGCAGCCCGAGCAGGACTAGCGGGACCTACGAGCAGTACTTC
CDR3aa: CASSPSRTSGTYEQYF

j_gene: TRBJ1-1
v_gene: TRBV28
d_gene: TRBD1
abundance: -
CDR3nt: TGTGCCAGCAGGGACAGGGGTGTGGGCACTGAAGCTTTCTTT
CDR3aa: CASRDRGVGTEAFF

j_gene: TRBJ1-5
v_gene: TRBV7-2
d_gene: -
abundance: -
CDR3nt: TGTGCCAGCAGCCCCTCAAGCGGGAATAATCAGCCCCAGCATTTT
CDR3aa: CASSPSSGNNQPQHF

j_gene: TRBJ2-1
v_gene: TRBV6-5
d_gene: TRBD2
abundance: -
CDR3nt: TGTGCCAGCAGTACTCCAGCGGGAGTTCACAATGAGCAGTTCTTC
CDR3aa: CASSTPAGVHNEQFF

j_gene: TRBJ2-2
v_gene: TRBV2
d_gene: -
abundance: few
CDR3nt: TGTGCCAGCAGTAATTCCATCCCCGGGGAGCTGTTTTTT
CDR3aa: CASSNSIPGELFF

j_gene: TRBJ1-1
v_gene: TRBV27
d_gene: TRBD1
abundance: few
CDR3nt: TGTGCCAGCAGTTTATACGGGACAGGGGGCAGAGGAACTGAAGCTTTCTTT
CDR3aa: CASSLYGTGGRGTEAFF

j_gene: TRBJ1-2
v_gene: TRBV14
d_gene: -
abundance: few
CDR3nt: TGTGCCAGCAGCCCCGTGTTTATCGCCGACAGACACTATGGCTACACCTTC
CDR3aa: CASSPVFIADRHYGYTF

j_gene: TRBJ1-3
v_gene: TRBV7-2
d_gene: -
abundance: -
CDR3nt: TGTGCCAGCAGCTTAGTCAGGGCAGATGCCTCTGGAAACACCATATATTTT
CDR3aa: CASSLVRADASGNTIYF

j_gene: TRBJ2-3
v_gene: TRBV4-3
d_gene: -
abundance: few
CDR3nt: TGCGCCAGCAGCCAAGCTCGGAGTGAGGCTACGCAGTATTTT
CDR3aa: CASSQARSEATQYF

j_gene: TRBJ2-7
v_gene: TRBV20-1
d_gene: -
abundance: -
CDR3nt: TGCAGTGCTTACAGGGATGAGCAGTACTTC
CDR3aa: CSAYRDEQYF

j_gene: TRBJ2-7
v_gene: TRBV6-5
d_gene: -
abundance: once
CDR3nt: TGTGCCGTTCAACAGGGCCGTTACTACGAGCAGTACTTC
CDR3aa: CAVQQGRYYEQYF

j_gene: TRBJ2-5
v_gene: TRBV7-2
d_gene: -
abundance: -
CDR3nt: TGTGCCAGCAGCAGGCAGGGGTTAGAGACCCAGTACTTC
CDR3aa: CASSRQGLETQYF

j_gene: TRBJ2-2
v_gene: TRBV6-5
d_gene: -
abundance: -
CDR3nt: TGTGCCAGCAGTTACTTGGGACAACCGAACACCGGGGAGCTGTTTTTT
CDR3aa: CASSYLGQPNTGELFF

j_gene: TRBJ1-1
v_gene: TRBV27
d_gene: -
abundance: few
CDR3nt: TGTGCCAGCAGTCCCCAGATGGGGCGGGCTTTCTTT
CDR3aa: CASSPQMGRAFF

j_gene: TRBJ2-5
v_gene: TRBV14
d_gene: TRBD2
abundance: -
CDR3nt: TGTGCCAGCAGCCAAGAACGGCTAGCGGGAATTTGGGAGACCCAGTACTTC
CDR3aa: CASSQERLAGIWETQYF

j_gene: TRBJ2-3
v_gene: TRBV4-3
d_gene: TRBD1
abundance: once
CDR3nt: TGCGCCAGCAGGGTCGACAGGGCGCGCACAGATACGCAGTATTTT
CDR3aa: CASRVDRARTDTQYF

j_gene: TRBJ1-4
v_gene: TRBV28
d_gene: -
abundance: -
CDR3nt: TGTGCCAGCAGCTCCCAGGGGCCAACTAATGAAAAACTGTTTTTT
CDR3aa: CASSSQGPTNEKLFF

j_gene: TRBJ2-7
v_gene: TRBV6-4
d_gene: TRBD2
abundance: -
CDR3nt: TGTGCCACATGGAGCGGGAGGGCCATCGACGAGCAGTACTTC
CDR3aa: CATWSGRAIDEQYF